The 28 T cell receptor beta chains below all came from one sample that was sequenced in a study of blood T cell repertoires in COVID-19. Measured with immunoSEQ multiplex PCR; TCRdb has only the in-frame clones, and not every one. The sample has roughly 260,000 clones, 83% seen once. Sequenced input: PBMCs or T cells enriched from blood (not recorded which). The receptors stem from a woman between 35 and 50 years old who had been exposed to COVID-19.

Remarks on this clone: The junction and the germline gene differ at one end; a read error may be behind it. This chain connects TRBV24-1 to TRBJ1-5; TRBD1 matches 7 bases. Germline CDR1 reads KGHDR; CDR2 reads SFDVKD. This CDR3 has 18 residues. CDR3: CATSEGVAQTGLNRPQHF. The CDR3 DNA reads TGTGCCACCAGTGAGGGGGTCGCCCAGACAGGGTTAAATCGGCCCCAGCATTTT.

The V and J genes are TRBV29-1 and TRBJ1-2; D gene ambiguous. Germline V gene data show CDR1 as SQVTM and CDR2 as ANQGSEA. The CDR3 contains 12 residues. The V end was cut by 1 base, the J end by 4 bases, with 7 bases between. CDR3 DNA sequence: TGCAGCGTTGAAGGGCAGTCCTATGGCTACACCTTC. Amino acid sequence: CSVEGQSYGYTF.

This clone was seen a single time. The gene calls are TRBV25-1 and TRBJ2-3, with 8 bases identical to TRBD2. Trimming took 3 bases from V and 4 from J; bases not matched to a gene: 9. Germline-derived CDR1 and CDR2 are MGHDK and SYGVNS. The CDR3 has 16 residues. Written as DNA, the CDR3 is TGTGCCAGCAGTGATATGAGCGGGGGCGGAGCAGATACGCAGTATTTT. It is translated as CASSDMSGGGADTQYF.

The chain couples TRBV7-9 to TRBJ1-5; D is unresolved. This CDR3 contains 12 residues. CDR1 is SEHNR, CDR2 FQNEAQ, per germline (reference sequence). Trimming left V 5 bases short and J 9 bases short, with 11 bases between. CDR3 sequence reads: CASSRELGPQHF. The CDR3 nucleotides are TGTGCCAGCAGCAGGGAACTCGGGCCCCAGCATTTT. The variable domain in full, with the rest retrieved from reference TRBV7-9 and TRBJ1-5, is DTGVSQNPRHKITKRGQNVTFRCDPISEHNRLYWYRQTLGQGPEFLTYFQNEAQLEKSRLLSDRFSAERPKGSFSTLEIQRTEQGDSAMYLCASSRELGPQHFGDGTRLSIL.

The chain combines TRBV2 with TRBJ2-7; 9 nucleotides align to TRBD1. This CDR3 region has 14 residues. CDR1 SNHLY and CDR2 FYNNEI come from the germline V gene. V lost 4 bases and J lost 4; bases outside the gene matches: 5. CDR3 bases: TGTGCCAGCAGTGTGGGGACAGGGATTTACGAGCAGTACTTC. This encodes CASSVGTGIYEQYF.

The J gene is TRBJ1-1, the V gene TRBV5-1; TRBD1 agrees at 8 bases. The trim removed 3 bases at V and 5 bases at J, leaving 9 bases unmatched. Germline lookup yields CDR1 SGHRS and CDR2 YFSETQ. The CDR3 covers 15 residues. The CDR3 bases are TGCGCCAGCAGCTCCCTGCCAGGGGGCTCTACTGAAGCTTTCTTT. Amino acid sequence: CASSSLPGGSTEAFF. The full variable domain, its missing parts supplied by reference TRBV5-1 and TRBJ1-1, is KAGVTQTPRYLIKTRGQQVTLSCSPISGHRSVSWYQQTPGQGLQFLFEYFSETQRNKGNFPGRFSGRQFSNSRSEMNVSTLELGDSALYLCASSSLPGGSTEAFFGQGTRLTVV.

The V gene is TRBV18, the J gene TRBJ2-3, with 8 bases lining up with TRBD1. Looked up from germline, CDR1 is KGHSH and CDR2 is LQKENI. This CDR3 region has 17 residues. Germline trimming cut 3 bases from V and 5 bases from J; bases unmatched to any gene: 13. The CDR3: CASSPRTGSKGIDTQYF. The CDR3 DNA follows: TGTGCCAGCTCACCGCGGACAGGGTCCAAAGGGATAGATACGCAGTATTTT.

This sequence joins TRBV24-1 and TRBJ1-5; D not resolved. CDR3 size: 17 residues. The V and J ends lost 0 bases and 4 bases respectively, with 15 bases between them. Germline V lookup: CDR1 KGHDR, CDR2 SFDVKD. CDR3 amino acids: CATSDLGSSGDNQPQHF. CDR3 sequence (DNA): TGTGCCACCAGTGATTTGGGGAGCTCCGGGGATAATCAGCCCCAGCATTTT.

This chain connects TRBV9 to TRBJ1-4; 7 positions match TRBD1. CDR1 and CDR2 (germline): SGDLS, YYNGEE. Trimming at V came to 0 bases and at J to 8 bases, leaving 4 bases not matched to a gene. The CDR3 is made up of 14 amino acids. CDR3 loop: CASSVGTGSEKLFF. Here the CDR3 DNA reads TGTGCCAGCAGCGTAGGGACAGGATCCGAAAAACTGTTTTTT.

The chain joins TRBV7-9 to TRBJ2-3; 9 nucleotides align to TRBD1. Trimming took 5 bases from V and 5 from J; bases not matched to a gene: 5. There are 14 residues in the CDR3. From germline, CDR1 is SEHNR and CDR2 FQNEAQ (reference sequence). CDR3 sequence (DNA): TGTGCCAGCAGCCGGGACAGGGAGGGAGATACGCAGTATTTT. It codes for CASSRDREGDTQYF.

V is TRBV5-1 and J is TRBJ2-1; weak D call: TRBD2 (6 bases). Germline CDR1 and CDR2: SGHRS and YFSETQ. There are 13 residues in the CDR3. Between the trimmed V and J ends, which lost 4 bases and 15 bases, there was a span of 20 bases. In nucleotides, the CDR3 is TGCGCCAGCAGCCAAACTGACGGGAGAGGATTGTTCTTC. It yields the protein CASSQTDGRGLFF.

This chain links TRBV14 with TRBJ1-1; TRBD1 agrees at 8 bases. The J segment lost 0 bases and the V segment lost 6 bases, leaving 3 bases of the junction unmatched. Germline V gene lookup returns CDR1 SGHDN and CDR2 FVKESK. CDR3 length: 14 residues. CDR3 bases: TGTGCCAGCAGACGGACAGGGATGAACACTGAAGCTTTCTTT. It translates to CASRRTGMNTEAFF.

The chain carries TRBV5-1 and TRBJ1-5; no clear D. V was trimmed by 0 bases and J by 5 bases, leaving 6 bases between them. The CDR3 is 13 amino acids. Germline CDR1 reads SGHRS; CDR2 reads YFSETQ. CDR3 sequence: CASSLAADQPQHF. In nucleotides, the CDR3 is TGCGCCAGCAGCTTGGCTGCAGATCAGCCCCAGCATTTT. The variable domain in full, completed from reference TRBV5-1 and TRBJ1-5, reads KAGVTQTPRYLIKTRGQQVTLSCSPISGHRSVSWYQQTPGQGLQFLFEYFSETQRNKGNFPGRFSGRQFSNSRSEMNVSTLELGDSALYLCASSLAADQPQHFGDGTRLSIL.

The V and J genes are TRBV7-6 and TRBJ2-1, with 13 positions matching TRBD2. V trimming: 5 bases; J trimming: 3 bases; junction bases outside the gene matches: 7. The CDR3 covers 17 residues. Germline CDR1 is SGHVS and CDR2 is FNYEAQ. The CDR3 DNA follows: TGTGCCAGCAGCCCCGGGACTAGCGGGGAATTCTACAATGAGCAGTTCTTC. This translates into CASSPGTSGEFYNEQFF.

This chain connects TRBV5-1 to TRBJ2-2; TRBD1 matches at 11 bases. There are 17 residues in the CDR3. V lost 4 bases to trimming and J lost 4 bases; unmatched junction nucleotides: 9. Germline CDR1 SGHRS, CDR2 YFSETQ. CDR3 region: CASSTSPGTGGTGELFF. CDR3 DNA sequence: TGCGCCAGCAGCACATCCCCCGGGACAGGGGGCACCGGGGAGCTGTTTTTT.

V gene TRBV30 combines with J gene TRBJ2-1; tentative D call: TRBD2 (6 bases). V lost 7 bases, J lost 0 bases, and 13 bases lay in between. Germline V lookup: CDR1 GTSNPN, CDR2 SVGIG (reference sequence). There are 14 residues in the CDR3. The CDR3 region is CASDAGSSYNEQFF. CDR3 coding DNA: TGTGCCTCGGACGCCGGGAGCTCCTACAATGAGCAGTTCTTC.

As to this clone: Other nucleotide sequences in the sample specify the same CDR3. The chain joins TRBV6-5 to TRBJ2-2; 7 positions match TRBD1. This CDR3 spans 16 amino acids. CDR1 and CDR2 from the germline V gene are MNHEY and SVGAGI. The J segment lost 0 bases and the V segment lost 4 bases, leaving 5 bases of the junction unmatched. The CDR3 is CASSSFDRANTGELFF. CDR3 coding DNA: TGTGCCAGCAGTTCCTTCGACAGGGCGAACACCGGGGAGCTGTTTTTT.

V usage is TRBV9 and J usage is TRBJ1-1; D not resolved. The germline gives CDR1 SGDLS, CDR2 YYNGEE. CDR3 length: 13 residues. Trimming cost V 0 bases and J 4 bases, with 7 bases left between them. In DNA form, the CDR3 reads TGTGCCAGCAGCGTAGCTGAGGGCACTGAAGCTTTCTTT. Translating gives CASSVAEGTEAFF.

As concerns this clone: Other DNA variants within this sample encode the same CDR3. This chain joins TRBV20-1 and TRBJ1-1; maybe TRBD1 (6 bases). The CDR3 runs 11 residues. Trimming took 0 bases from V and 8 from J, leaving 7 bases between them. Germline V lookup: CDR1 DFQATT, CDR2 SNEGSKA (reference sequence). The CDR3 bases are TGCAGTGCTAGAGACGACAGGGAAGCTTTCTTT. It is translated as CSARDDREAFF.

This clone appeared once. The rearrangement joins TRBV7-8 to TRBJ1-4, with D possibly being TRBD1 (6 bases). Germline loops: CDR1 SGHVS, CDR2 FQNEAQ. V lost 3 bases to trimming and J lost 8 bases, with 19 bases between them. The CDR3 sequence is 16 residues long. This CDR3 reads CASSFGGGGGSEKLFF. CDR3 DNA: TGTGCCAGCAGCTTCGGGGGCGGGGGAGGTTCCGAAAAACTGTTTTTT.

This chain uses TRBV28 with TRBJ1-1, with D perhaps matching TRBD1 (5 bases). CDR1 is MDHEN, CDR2 SYDVKM, per germline. This CDR3 has 13 amino acids. The CDR3 is CAVSGRQHTEAFF. CDR3 coding DNA: TGTGCTGTATCGGGCCGACAGCACACTGAAGCTTTCTTT. Full variable domain (outside the CDR3, taken from reference TRBV28 and TRBJ1-1): DVKVTQSSRYLVKRTGEKVFLECVQDMDHENMFWYRQDPGLGLRLIYFSYDVKMKEKGDIPEGYSVSREKKERFSLILESASTNQTSMYLCAVSGRQHTEAFFGQGTRLTVV.

This rearrangement joins TRBV11-2 to TRBJ1-5; perhaps TRBD1 as D (6 bases). Germline V gene lookup returns CDR1 SGHAT and CDR2 FQNNGV. Trimming left V 5 bases short and J 5 bases short, with 10 bases between. There are 13 residues in the CDR3. CDR3 amino acids: CASSISGDQPQHF. The CDR3, as DNA: TGTGCCAGCAGCATTTCAGGGGATCAGCCCCAGCATTTT.

The chain employs TRBV9 and TRBJ2-3, with D possibly being TRBD1 (6 bases). From germline, CDR1 is SGDLS and CDR2 YYNGEE. CDR3 length equals 16 residues. The germline V and J ends were trimmed by 0 bases and 0 bases, with 11 bases remaining between them. This CDR3 reads CASSVEGHSSTDTQYF. CDR3 nucleotides: TGTGCCAGCAGCGTAGAGGGACATTCTAGCACAGATACGCAGTATTTT.

V usage is TRBV7-9 and J usage is TRBJ1-2; D is possibly TRBD1 (5 bases). The CDR3 has 13 amino acids. The V end lost 1 base, the J end lost 4 bases, and 7 bases lay between the germline ends. Germline V gene lookup returns CDR1 SEHNR and CDR2 FQNEAQ (reference sequence). CDR3 protein: CASSLEDSYGYTF. Here the CDR3 DNA reads TGTGCCAGCAGCTTAGAAGACAGCTATGGCTACACCTTC.

The rearrangement uses TRBV7-8 and TRBJ2-2; the D gene is possibly TRBD2 (7 bases). The CDR3 covers 20 residues. V dropped 5 bases and J dropped 1 base, with 26 bases sitting between them. Germline assignment: CDR1 SGHVS and CDR2 FQNEAQ. CDR3 protein: CASSPERLGRGHLNTGELFF. The CDR3 DNA reads TGTGCCAGCAGCCCTGAAAGGCTGGGGCGGGGGCATTTGAACACCGGGGAGCTGTTTTTT.

The V gene is TRBV6-6, the J gene TRBJ1-2; 9 positions match TRBD1. The junction had 3 bases not matched to a gene; V was cut back by 6 bases and J by 4 bases. The CDR3 is made up of 13 amino acids. Germline lookup yields CDR1 MNHNY and CDR2 SVGAGI (reference sequence). The CDR3 DNA sequence: TGTGCCAGCAGCCGGGACAGGGTCTATGGCTACACCTTC. This gives the protein CASSRDRVYGYTF.

The chain joins TRBV19 to TRBJ1-1; TRBD1 aligns across 11 bases. The junction had 8 bases not matched to a gene; V was cut back by 7 bases and J by 4 bases. CDR1 and CDR2 from the germline V gene are LNHDA and SQIVND (reference sequence). The length of the CDR3 is 15 residues. The CDR3: CASKKGTGGFTEAFF. CDR3 sequence (DNA): TGTGCCAGTAAAAAAGGGACAGGGGGTTTCACTGAAGCTTTCTTT.

V is TRBV15 and J is TRBJ1-2; D possibly corresponds to TRBD1 (5 bases). Germline CDR1 and CDR2: LNHNV and YYDKDF (reference sequence). Trimming cost V 1 base and J 7 bases, with 16 bases left between them. The CDR3 is 15 amino acids. CDR3 in amino acids: CATSRVGQTQGGYTF. The DNA of the CDR3 is TGTGCCACCAGCAGAGTGGGGCAGACCCAGGGTGGCTACACCTTC.